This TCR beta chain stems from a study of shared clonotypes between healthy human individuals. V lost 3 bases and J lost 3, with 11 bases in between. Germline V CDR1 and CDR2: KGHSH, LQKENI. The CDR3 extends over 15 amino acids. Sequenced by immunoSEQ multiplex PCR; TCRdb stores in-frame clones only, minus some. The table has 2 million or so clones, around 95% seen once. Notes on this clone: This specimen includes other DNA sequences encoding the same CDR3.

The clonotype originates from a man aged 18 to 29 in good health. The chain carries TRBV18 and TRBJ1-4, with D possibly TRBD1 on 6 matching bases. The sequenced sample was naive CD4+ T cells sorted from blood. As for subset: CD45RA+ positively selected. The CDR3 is CASSPRQGSNEKLFF. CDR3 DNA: TGTGCCAGCTCACCTCGCCAGGGGTCTAATGAAAAACTGTTTTTT.